This record concerns one T cell receptor beta chain sequence. There is no known antigen for this receptor. No qualities accompany the bases; no much larger clone lies one base away. The germline V gene provides CDR1 MNHNS and CDR2 SASEGT. Trimming removed 1 base from V and 5 bases from J; the gene matches leave 6 bases unexplained. The CDR3, cysteine through phenylalanine, is 17 amino acids long. The read is trimmed to its CDR3 DNA, 51 bases read in frame from base 1. Each donor gave one peripheral blood draw, averaging approximately 0.12 L, which was collected into heparinised tubes. A BD FACSAria II and a panel including CD45RO, CCR7, CD25, CD127, CD95 and CD27 were used to sort naive, central memory, regulatory and stem cell-like memory CD4+ T cells. A purity above 98% was achieved for all sorted populations. PBMCs were isolated immediately by Lymphoprep density gradient centrifugation and stained directly without culture. So that batch effects would be minimized, each experiment stained and sorted samples in pairs, pairing one healthy donor with one patient.

All of the isolated RNA was reverse transcribed with the High Capacity cDNA Reverse Transcription Kit, so expressed TCRB transcripts were sequenced. Naive, central memory and regulatory T cell samples underwent deep immunoSEQ sequencing, averaging about 3.5 million total reads per sample. Sorted cells were lysed in RLT buffer, and RNA was extracted using DNase-treated RNeasy Micro or Mini kits according to cell number. To prevent cross-contamination, each cell subset was processed individually, whereas patient and healthy donor samples were processed jointly. Using the immunoSEQ multiplex PCR, TCRB sequences were amplified from cDNA into 87-bp fragments spanning the CDR3 region. Sequencing of the amplicons was performed on the Illumina HiSeq platform. On the authors' methods: PCR bias was computationally corrected using synthetic template baselines, reads within Hamming distance 2 were collapsed, and singletons that could not be merged were discarded. By aligning reads against IMGT, V, D and J genes, CDR3 length, and insertions or deletions at six rearrangement sites were assigned. Within each subset, clonotype counts were normalized to sorted cell number, and only after that were true diversity and Gini coefficients computed with the tcR R package. Repertoire sharing was quantified using the overlap coefficient calculated on TCRB nucleotide sequences. Out-of-frame TCRB sequences from naive cells were analyzed to stand in for the pre-selection repertoire. The table comes from immuneACCESS by way of TCRdb, which keeps in-frame sequences with V and J called. Part of the clones is missing from these tables; in studies checked, under half for an unresolved V gene and the rest for unknown reasons. D and trimming were read from the DNA, whereas the V and J calls and clone size are those reported in that table. This sample holds hundreds of thousands of clones; 11% to 15% were observed only once. 0.03% to 0.045% of the sample is in the top ten clones.

The data derive from a study of beta chain features in type 1 diabetes (dated by TCRdb to 2016 to 2018). In the study overall: Patients and healthy donors did not differ in mean age, gender distribution, total cell number or subset yield. A total of 107,917,701 sorted cells were examined across all samples, and the number of cells per subset was strongly correlated with RNA yield. In the study, recently diagnosed type 1 diabetes patients and matched healthy donors were compared on the TCRB repertoires of their sorted circulating CD4+ T cell subsets. Whereas all 30 or so donors provided naive and central memory subsets, regulatory and stem cell-like memory subsets were isolated from just 8 patients and about eight healthy donors. What the study reported, not specific to this receptor: Because cDNA was sequenced instead of genomic DNA, highly expressing activated cells could be over-represented, though the groups showed no difference in activation or CD3 levels. Naive, central memory and regulatory TCRB repertoires appeared to be more alike among patients than among healthy donors. PCR might favor shorter templates, but patient and control samples were amplified and corrected together, so any skew would affect both groups equally. Only small numbers of individuals were included in the HLA sub-analyses, which left unresolved whether HLA type had any influence on TCRB rearrangement. Patients with type 1 diabetes made fewer insertions and deleted more nucleotides at VDJ recombination sites, implying thymic rearrangement abnormalities. Type 1 diabetes patients showed a moderate but significant shortening of TCRB CDR3 length in all four CD4+ subsets.

The sequence came from a young man with type 1 diabetes. This receptor chain uses TRBV6-1 and TRBJ2-1; 12 bases in between match TRBD2. Sequenced: naive CD4+ T cells from blood. Interpreted using the paper, the cell subset or site label stands for: true naive CD4+ T cells. At the DNA level, the sequence is TGTGCCAGCAGTGAAGAAACTAGCGGGAGGATACACAATGAGCAGTTCTTC. It codes for CASSEETSGRIHNEQFF.